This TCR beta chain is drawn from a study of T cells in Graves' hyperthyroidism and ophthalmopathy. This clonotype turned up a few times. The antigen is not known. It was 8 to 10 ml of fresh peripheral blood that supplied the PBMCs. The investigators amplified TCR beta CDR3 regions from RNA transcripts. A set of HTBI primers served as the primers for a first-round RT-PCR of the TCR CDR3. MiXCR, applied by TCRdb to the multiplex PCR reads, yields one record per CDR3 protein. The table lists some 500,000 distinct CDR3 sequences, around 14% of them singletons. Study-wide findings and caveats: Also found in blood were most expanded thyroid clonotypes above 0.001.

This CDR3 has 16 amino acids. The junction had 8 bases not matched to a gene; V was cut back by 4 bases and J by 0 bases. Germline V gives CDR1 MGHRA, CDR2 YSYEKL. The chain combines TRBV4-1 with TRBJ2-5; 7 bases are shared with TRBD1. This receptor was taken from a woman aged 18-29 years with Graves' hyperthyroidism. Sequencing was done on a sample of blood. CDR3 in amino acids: CASSRPGQLYQETQYF. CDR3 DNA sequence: TGCGCCAGCAGCCGACCGGGACAGTTGTACCAAGAGACCCAGTACTTC.